A single sample gave rise to the 28 T cell receptor beta chains below, sequenced in a study of vaccination and CD4 T cells after COVID-19. As for treatment: approximately nine-day PBMC culture with coronavirus spike peptide pools or control peptides (ViraFEST assay). No antigen has been assigned to these receptors. With the Oncomine TCR Beta short-read assay, DNA from cultured CD4+ T cells was sequenced. Via MiXCR, TCRdb re-called the PCR reads, giving one row per CDR3 protein. This sample carries some 3,900 distinct CDR3 sequences, 15% to 20% of them seen once, and the ten largest clones take roughly 16%. The source material was CD4+ T cells from blood, cultured in vitro. These receptors all stem from a human donor who had recovered from COVID-19.

This clonotype was counted between two and nine times. The genes are TRBV6-5 and TRBJ2-1, with D possibly TRBD1 on 7 matching bases. The CDR3 consists of 16 residues. From germline, CDR1 is MNHEY and CDR2 SVGAGI. V dropped 2 bases and J dropped 5 bases, with 16 bases sitting between them. DNA of the CDR3: TGTGCCAGCAGTTACGTCGGGGGACAGAAGCACAATGAGCAGTTCTTC. This sequence encodes CASSYVGGQKHNEQFF.

The V and J genes are TRBV5-6 and TRBJ2-5; 11 bases fit TRBD2. The V and J ends lost 0 bases and 4 bases, in that order; junction bases with no gene match: 5. This CDR3 is built from 16 residues. Looked up from germline, CDR1 is SGHDT and CDR2 is YYEEEE. CDR3 in amino acids: CASSLVLAGAGETQYF. CDR3 sequence (DNA): TGTGCCAGCAGCTTGGTACTAGCGGGGGCGGGAGAGACCCAGTACTTC.

The chain links TRBV18 to TRBJ1-2, with 9 positions matching TRBD1. The CDR3 covers 13 residues. The germline V gene encodes CDR1 KGHSH and CDR2 LQKENI. The J segment lost 5 bases and the V segment lost 3 bases, leaving 1 base of the junction unmatched. The CDR3 sequence: CASSPGTGYGYTF. For the CDR3, the DNA is TGTGCCAGCTCACCGGGGACAGGGTATGGCTACACCTTC.

The V and J genes are TRBV20-1 and TRBJ2-7; possibly TRBD2 for D (6 bases). The CDR3 totals 14 residues. Germline lookup yields CDR1 DFQATT and CDR2 SNEGSKA (reference sequence). V was shortened by 5 bases and J by 3 bases, with 17 bases between the two germline ends. Here the CDR3 DNA reads TGCAGTGCTCTCCTCGGGACTTTGCACTACGAGCAGTACTTC. Translating it yields CSALLGTLHYEQYF.

This clonotype is deemed medium-sized. The chain joins TRBV6-1 to TRBJ1-1; 8 bases are a match to TRBD1. Trimming cost V 3 bases and J 3 bases; bases outside gene matches: 3. Germline CDR1 is MNHNS and CDR2 is SASEGT. This CDR3 spans 14 amino acids. The CDR3 nucleotides are TGTGCCAGCAGTGATGGACAGGGCTACACTGAAGCTTTCTTT. This gives the protein CASSDGQGYTEAFF.

There are a few counts of this clonotype. The J gene is TRBJ1-1, the V gene TRBV20-1; D unresolved. The V end was cut by 4 bases, the J end by 0 bases, with 12 bases between. CDR3 size: 14 residues. Germline V lookup: CDR1 DFQATT, CDR2 SNEGSKA (reference sequence). The CDR3 protein is CSANADGLNTEAFF. CDR3 bases: TGCAGTGCTAACGCGGACGGGCTGAACACTGAAGCTTTCTTT.

In its sample, this clonotype ranks as medium-sized. V is TRBV2 and J is TRBJ1-2; no clear D gene. The V end was cut by 7 bases, the J end by 5 bases, with 14 bases between. In germline, CDR1 is SNHLY, CDR2 FYNNEI. The CDR3 length is 13 residues. The CDR3 loop reads CASTSLGIYGYTF. DNA of the CDR3: TGTGCCAGCACGAGTCTGGGAATATATGGCTACACCTTC.

This clonotype was counted a few times. The chain couples TRBV6-1 to TRBJ2-3; no firm D call. The germline gives CDR1 MNHNS, CDR2 SASEGT. CDR3 length equals 12 residues. Trimming took off 3 bases at V and 1 base at J, with 2 bases between the two ends. Written as DNA, the CDR3 is TGTGCCAGCAGTGACGGCACAGATACGCAGTATTTT. Its translation: CASSDGTDTQYF.

The CDR3 loop is CASSPLAPLNTEAFF. The CDR3 nucleotides are TGTGCCAGCAGCCCGCTGGCCCCTTTGAACACTGAAGCTTTCTTT. The chain is built from TRBV7-3 and TRBJ1-1; D uncertain. Per the germline V gene, CDR1 is SGHTA and CDR2 is FQGTGA. V lost 5 bases and J 0 bases, leaving 13 bases between the germline ends. The CDR3 loop spans 15 amino acids.

Sample share makes this clonotype medium-sized. J is TRBJ1-5 and V is TRBV6-1; maybe TRBD1 (5 bases). Germline V CDR1 and CDR2: MNHNS, SASEGT. The V end was cut by 8 bases, the J end by 0 bases, with 8 bases between. CDR3 size: 13 residues. CDR3 amino acids: CASGTDSNQPQHF. CDR3 DNA sequence: TGTGCCAGCGGGACCGATAGCAATCAGCCCCAGCATTTT.

The rearrangement uses TRBV12-3 or TRBV12-4 and TRBJ1-1; 7 positions agree with TRBD1. J lost 5 bases, V lost 5 bases, and 14 bases had no gene match. CDR3 length equals 16 residues. The CDR3 DNA follows: TGTGCCAGCAGTCCCCGGGTACTGACAGGGAGAACTGAAGCTTTCTTT. Protein product: CASSPRVLTGRTEAFF.

The chain recombines TRBV10-3 with TRBJ2-2; D possibly uses TRBD1 or TRBD2 (5 bases each). V dropped 6 bases and J dropped 3 bases, with 11 bases sitting between them. The CDR3 sequence is 14 residues long. The V gene's germline CDR1 is ENHRY and CDR2 SYGVKD. CDR3 region: CAIRPMGDTGELFF. CDR3 DNA: TGTGCCATCAGACCCATGGGGGACACCGGGGAGCTGTTTTTT.

This clonotype was counted only a few times. The J gene is TRBJ2-7, the V gene TRBV10-3; D possibly corresponds to TRBD1 (6 bases). Germline CDR1 is ENHRY and CDR2 is SYGVKD. The CDR3 contains 13 residues. V lost 8 bases, J lost 0 bases, and 11 bases lay in between. CDR3 sequence (DNA): TGTGCCATCGGACAGATGAGCTCCTACGAGCAGTACTTC. Amino acids: CAIGQMSSYEQYF.

A few counts support this clonotype. The chain's CDR3 is CASRPSTRGQYYNEQFF. The CDR3 DNA reads as TGTGCCAGTAGACCCTCGACAAGGGGTCAATACTACAATGAGCAGTTCTTC. This chain connects TRBV19 to TRBJ2-1, with TRBD1 as a possible D gene (5 bases). Germline CDR1 reads LNHDA; CDR2 reads SQIVND (reference sequence). The CDR3 is 17 residues long. The V end was cut by 6 bases, the J end by 3 bases, with 21 bases between.

In its sample, this clonotype was seen a few times. Here the CDR3 DNA reads TGCGCCAGCAGTGAGGCGGTAAAATACGAGCAGTACTTC. Amino acids: CASSEAVKYEQYF. The chain links TRBV10-2 to TRBJ2-7; no reliable D call. Germline V lookup: CDR1 WSHSY, CDR2 SAAADI. The CDR3 is 13 amino acids. V dropped 2 bases and J dropped 4 bases, with 9 bases sitting between them.

This clonotype has only a few counts. The chain uses TRBV7-9 and TRBJ1-1; D not certain. The CDR3 runs to 14 residues. The V end was cut by 2 bases, the J end by 0 bases, with 7 bases between. Germline CDR1 SEHNR, CDR2 FQNEAQ (reference sequence). CDR3: CASSLRGMNTEAFF. CDR3 sequence (DNA): TGTGCCAGCAGCTTAAGAGGGATGAACACTGAAGCTTTCTTT.

A note on this clonotype: One junction end does not reproduce the germline sequence, and a read error may be involved. The chain has TRBV5-1 and TRBJ1-2; TRBD1 agrees at 8 bases. The germline gives CDR1 SGHRS, CDR2 YFSETQ. CDR3 length: 16 residues. CDR3 in DNA: TGCGCCAGCAGTTTGGGACCGTTACAGGGGGTGGTTGGCTACACCTTC. Translation gives CASSLGPLQGVVGYTF.

This clonotype came up a few times. The V and J genes are TRBV7-6 and TRBJ2-1; D is possibly TRBD2 (5 bases). The CDR3 is 14 residues long. The germline V and J ends were trimmed by 9 bases and 6 bases, with 18 bases remaining between them. Germline V gives CDR1 SGHVS, CDR2 FNYEAQ. CDR3 loop: CASVLGPLGNEQFF. DNA of the CDR3: TGTGCCAGTGTACTAGGACCGCTTGGCAATGAGCAGTTCTTC.

This clonotype has more than one count but fewer than ten. The chain uses TRBV20-1 and TRBJ1-2; 8 nucleotides line up with TRBD1. V was clipped by 3 bases and J by 2 bases; unmatched bases: 5. Germline CDR1 and CDR2: DFQATT and SNEGSKA (reference sequence). The CDR3 runs to 14 residues. This chain's CDR3 is CSASGQGPNYGYTF. The CDR3 region has the DNA TGCAGTGCTAGTGGACAGGGCCCCAACTATGGCTACACCTTC.

There are a few counts of this clonotype. The V and J genes are TRBV11-2 and TRBJ1-1, with unresolved D. V was pared by 0 bases and J by 10 bases, with 6 bases between. The germline CDR1 and CDR2 sequences are SGHAT and FQNNGV. CDR3 length equals 11 residues. This chain's CDR3 is CASSLERGAFF. In DNA, the CDR3 is TGTGCCAGCAGCTTAGAGCGCGGAGCTTTCTTT.

This clonotype is medium-sized (0.01 to 0.1%) in the sample. This chain joins TRBV30 and TRBJ2-3; TRBD2 agrees at 13 bases. After removal of 1 base from V and 2 bases from J, the junction contained 12 bases not matched to a gene. The CDR3 is 19 residues long. The germline V gene encodes CDR1 GTSNPN and CDR2 SVGIG (reference sequence). The CDR3 protein is CAWSGRLAGGPQNTDTQYF. The CDR3 region has the DNA TGTGCCTGGAGTGGTAGACTAGCGGGGGGACCCCAAAACACAGATACGCAGTATTTT. The full variable domain, rest sourced from reference TRBV30 and TRBJ2-3, is SQTIHQWPATLVQPVGSPLSLECTVEGTSNPNLYWYRQAAGRGLQLLFYSVGIGQISSEVPQNLSASRPQDRQFILSSKKLLLSDSGFYLCAWSGRLAGGPQNTDTQYFGPGTRLTVL.

This clonotype was recorded a few times. This chain uses TRBV11-3 with TRBJ2-2, with TRBD2 matching 8 bases. Germline assignment: CDR1 SGHNT and CDR2 YENEEA. There are 18 residues in the CDR3. V was pared by 5 bases and J by 1 base, with 12 bases of the junction left unmatched. The DNA of the CDR3 is TGTGCCAGCAGCCTCAACACGGTGGGACTAGAGAACACCGGGGAGCTGTTTTTT. Translation gives CASSLNTVGLENTGELFF.

Sample share makes this clonotype medium-sized. As DNA, the CDR3 is TGCAGTGCTAGCTCCCCCCGGGACTCCTACGAGCAGTACTTC. This codes for CSASSPRDSYEQYF. The chain joins TRBV20-1 to TRBJ2-7; TRBD2 is a possible D gene (5 bases). Looked up from germline, CDR1 is DFQATT and CDR2 is SNEGSKA (reference sequence). This CDR3 spans 14 amino acids. The germline V and J ends were trimmed by 3 bases and 0 bases, with 12 bases remaining between them.

As to this clonotype: An end of the junction does not agree with germline; a read error may underlie this. The rearrangement joins TRBV6-2 or TRBV6-3 to TRBJ2-7, with 8 nucleotides matching TRBD1. Per germline, CDR1 MNHEY and CDR2 SVGEGT. The CDR3 runs to 13 residues. Here the CDR3 reads CVSRSTGDYEQYF. CDR3 sequence (DNA): TGTGTCAGCAGATCGACAGGGGACTACGAGCAGTACTTC.

V usage is TRBV2 and J usage is TRBJ2-5; D is uncertain. Trimming shortened V by 5 bases and J by 2 bases, and 3 bases separated the two germline ends. The CDR3 length is 11 residues. The germline V gene encodes CDR1 SNHLY and CDR2 FYNNEI. In DNA form, the CDR3 reads TGTGCCAGCAGTACTCAAGAGACCCAGTACTTC. This sequence encodes CASSTQETQYF.

The genes are TRBV30 and TRBJ2-1; 8 bases agree with TRBD2. The CDR3 runs 17 residues. V lost 0 bases, J lost 0 bases, and 7 bases stayed unmatched. Germline V CDR1 and CDR2: GTSNPN, SVGIG (reference sequence). The CDR3 DNA is TGTGCCTGGAGTGTACTTGTCGGGGGGGGCTCCTACAATGAGCAGTTCTTC. It is translated as CAWSVLVGGGSYNEQFF.

The chain has TRBV6-1 and TRBJ1-1; D unclear. The length of the CDR3 is 11 residues. Trimming took off 7 bases at V and 1 base at J, with 4 bases between the two ends. From germline, CDR1 is MNHNS and CDR2 SASEGT. DNA for the CDR3: TGTGCCAGCAATCAGAACACTGAAGCTTTCTTT. Its protein product is CASNQNTEAFF.

Sample share makes this clonotype medium-sized. The chain combines TRBV20-1 with TRBJ1-6; no firm D call. V dropped 3 bases and J dropped 4 bases, with 13 bases sitting between them. The CDR3 consists of 15 residues. CDR1 and CDR2 (germline): DFQATT, SNEGSKA (reference sequence). The CDR3 reads CSARTEKGYNSPLHF. The CDR3 nucleotides read TGCAGTGCTAGGACGGAGAAAGGGTATAATTCACCCCTCCACTTT.